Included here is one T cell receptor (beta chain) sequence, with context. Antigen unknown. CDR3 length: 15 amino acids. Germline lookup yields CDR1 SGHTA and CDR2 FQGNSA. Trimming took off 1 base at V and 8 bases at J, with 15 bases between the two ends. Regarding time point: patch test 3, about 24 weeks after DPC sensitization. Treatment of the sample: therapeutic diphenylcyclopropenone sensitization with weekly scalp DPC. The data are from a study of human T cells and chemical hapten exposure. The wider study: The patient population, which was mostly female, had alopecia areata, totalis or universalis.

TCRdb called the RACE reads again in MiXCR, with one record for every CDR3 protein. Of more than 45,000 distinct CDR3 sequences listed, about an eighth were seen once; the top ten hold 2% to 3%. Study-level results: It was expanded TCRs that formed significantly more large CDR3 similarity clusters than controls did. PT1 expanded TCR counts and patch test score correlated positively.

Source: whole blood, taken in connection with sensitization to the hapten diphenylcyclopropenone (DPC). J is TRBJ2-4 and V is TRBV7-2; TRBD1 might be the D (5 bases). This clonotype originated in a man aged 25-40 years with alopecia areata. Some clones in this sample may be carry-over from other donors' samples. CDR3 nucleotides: TGTGCCAGCAGCTTAGGGCTGGGGCAGGCGGACATTCAGTACTTC. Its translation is CASSLGLGQADIQYF.